This TCR beta chain originates from a study of response to subunit inactivated influenza vaccine. Study conclusions and caveats: After each seasonal influenza vaccination, few new T cells are recruited, the authors suggested.

This clonotype was seen a few times. The target antigen is unknown. Via MiXCR, TCRdb re-called the RT-PCR reads, giving one row per CDR3 protein. The sample consists of hundreds of thousands of distinct CDR3 sequences, about an eighth of them appearing once. Trimming removed 3 bases from V and 6 bases from J, with 8 bases in between. CDR3 length equals 13 residues. The sequencing here drew on PBMCs from blood, taken roughly 6 weeks after vaccination. This TCR came from a man aged 50 to 60 who received an inactivated influenza vaccine. This chain joins TRBV12-3 or TRBV12-4 and TRBJ2-2; D perhaps matches TRBD1 (5 bases). CDR3 sequence (DNA): TGTGCCAGCAGTTTTTTCAGGGCCGGGGAGCTGTTTTTT. Translation: CASSFFRAGELFF.